This T cell receptor (beta chain) was found in a study of T cells expressing NK-cell markers. Germline lookup yields CDR1 LNHNV and CDR2 YYDKDF (reference sequence). The CDR3 is 11 residues long. The cDNA for TCR beta came from 5'RACE template switching with UMIs. Reanalyzing the 5' RACE reads, TCRdb keeps one entry per CDR3 protein, without DNA. This sample's clone table lists about 550,000 distinct CDR3 sequences. This sequence was found in a young man in good health. The gene calls are TRBV15 and TRBJ2-1; TCRdb names TRBD2, which stays unverified in the absence of DNA. Sequenced: blood T cells: a sorted CD56 or NKG2C T cell subset, CD4+ or CD8+ T cells, or bulk PBMC T cells (not recorded which). CDR3: CARRTSNEQFF. Drawing the rest from reference TRBV15 and TRBJ2-1, the complete variable domain is DAMVIQNPRYQVTQFGKPVTLSCSQTLNHNVMYWYQQKSSQAPKLLFHYYDKDFNNEADTPDNFQSRRPNTSFCFLDIRSPGLGDTAMYLCARRTSNEQFFGPGTRLTVL.